These T cell receptor beta chains were read from a single sample in a study of T cells after yellow fever vaccination. TCRdb reprocessed the 5' RACE reads with MiXCR, giving one entry per CDR3 protein. The data hold 150,000 or so distinct CDR3 sequences, with approximately 9.7% observed a single time. The sample was CD8+ T cells sorted from PBMCs, taken 45 days after the yellow fever booster vaccination. These receptors were taken from a man between 18 and 29 years old who received the YFV17D yellow fever vaccine. Each CDR3 is given with its conserved first and last residue. Fields, in order: clone size, D gene, J gene, V gene, CDR3 protein, CDR3 DNA. D genes are given only for firm matches. Not every row has a clone size; where given, it reads once, few, many or a size class.

.	.	TRBJ2-2	TRBV4-3	CASSQDPTGELFF	TGCGCCAGCAGCCAAGATCCCACCGGGGAGCTGTTTTTT
.	TRBD1	TRBJ2-5	TRBV29-1	CSTRQGASETQYF	TGCAGCACCCGACAGGGGGCATCAGAGACCCAGTACTTC
.	.	TRBJ2-2	TRBV24-1	CATSAPDSRELFF	TGTGCCACCAGTGCCCCGGACAGCCGGGAGCTGTTTTTT
few	TRBD1	TRBJ1-1	TRBV6-2/TRBV6-3	CASSSRTGVTEAFF	TGTGCCAGCAGCTCGCGTACAGGGGTGACTGAAGCTTTCTTT
few	.	TRBJ2-1	TRBV7-9	CASSSRQVEGEQFF	TGTGCCAGCAGCTCCAGACAGGTAGAAGGTGAGCAGTTCTTC
.	TRBD2	TRBJ2-5	TRBV4-1	CASSLLVGTSETIQETQYF	TGCGCCAGCAGCCTTCTCGTAGGGACTAGCGAGACCATCCAAGAGACCCAGTACTTC
.	.	TRBJ2-1	TRBV12-3/TRBV12-4	CASRKLGNEQFF	TGTGCCAGCAGAAAGCTAGGGAATGAGCAGTTCTTC
.	.	TRBJ1-2	TRBV7-9	CASSQRLEGDNGYTF	TGTGCCAGCAGCCAGCGATTGGAGGGAGACAATGGCTACACCTTC
few	.	TRBJ1-5	TRBV27	CASSLRAGFFDQPQHF	TGTGCCAGCAGTCTACGCGCGGGGTTTTTCGATCAGCCCCAGCATTTT
many	.	TRBJ2-7	TRBV4-1	CASSARGSYEQYF	TGCGCCAGCAGTGCCCGGGGGTCCTACGAGCAGTACTTC
few	.	TRBJ2-5	TRBV7-9	CASRDVGETQYF	TGTGCCAGCAGGGACGTGGGGGAGACCCAGTACTTC
few	.	TRBJ1-2	TRBV19	CASSNWTSGDGYTF	TGTGCCAGTAGTAATTGGACAAGCGGGGATGGCTACACCTTC
few	TRBD1	TRBJ2-1	TRBV10-3	CAISEGDRDYNEQFF	TGTGCCATCAGTGAAGGGGACAGGGACTACAATGAGCAGTTCTTC
few	.	TRBJ1-1	TRBV7-9	CASSQDTNTEAFF	TGTGCCAGCAGCCAGGATACGAACACTGAAGCTTTCTTT
many	.	TRBJ2-1	TRBV7-9	CASSPPSEGTEQFF	TGTGCCAGCAGCCCCCCTTCGGAAGGGACTGAGCAGTTCTTC
few	.	TRBJ2-7	TRBV6-5	CASSPRQVSWYEQYF	TGTGCCAGCAGTCCCCGACAGGTATCCTGGTACGAGCAGTACTTC
many	TRBD1	TRBJ2-4	TRBV7-6	CASSDGQGAKNIQYF	TGTGCCAGCAGCGACGGACAGGGTGCGAAAAACATTCAGTACTTC
.	.	TRBJ2-5	TRBV25-1	CASSESRVGETQYF	TGTGCCAGCAGTGAATCCCGGGTTGGGGAGACCCAGTACTTC
.	TRBD2	TRBJ2-3	TRBV7-2	CASSVLAGAVTDTQYF	TGTGCCAGCAGCGTACTAGCGGGGGCCGTCACAGATACGCAGTATTTT
few	TRBD1	TRBJ2-7	TRBV20-1	CSARDRDSSHEQYF	TGCAGTGCTAGAGATCGGGACAGTTCCCACGAGCAGTACTTC
.	.	TRBJ1-1	TRBV27	CASSPWGGEAFF	TGTGCCAGCAGTCCGTGGGGCGGTGAAGCTTTCTTT
.	.	TRBJ2-1	TRBV4-2	CASSQDPGHNNEQFF	TGTGCCAGCAGCCAAGATCCGGGACACAACAATGAGCAGTTCTTC
few	.	TRBJ2-3	TRBV29-1	CSVSTGMSDTQYF	TGCAGCGTTTCTACAGGGATGTCAGATACGCAGTATTTT
many	.	TRBJ2-3	TRBV25-1	CASSLDGAGADTQYF	TGTGCCAGCAGTCTAGACGGGGCCGGGGCAGATACGCAGTATTTT
many	.	TRBJ2-2	TRBV29-1	CSVEDGTNTGELFF	TGCAGCGTAGAGGACGGAACGAACACCGGGGAGCTGTTTTTT
few	.	TRBJ2-2	TRBV4-1	CASSQVSRDNTGELFF	TGCGCCAGCAGCCAAGTGTCTAGGGACAACACCGGGGAGCTGTTTTTT
.	.	TRBJ2-2	TRBV3-1	CASSQEGRGDTGELFF	TGTGCCAGCAGCCAAGAAGGGCGGGGTGACACCGGGGAGCTGTTTTTT
.	TRBD2	TRBJ2-5	TRBV27	CASSLLSSGGSQETQYF	TGTGCCAGCAGTTTATTGTCGAGCGGGGGGTCACAAGAGACCCAGTACTTC
few	TRBD1	TRBJ2-5	TRBV4-1	CASSRGQGEETQYF	TGCGCCAGCAGCCGAGGACAGGGGGAAGAGACCCAGTACTTC
.	.	TRBJ2-5	TRBV2	CASSEAQMALAGETQYF	TGTGCCAGCAGTGAAGCTCAGATGGCCCTGGCTGGAGAGACCCAGTACTTC
few	.	TRBJ2-2	TRBV5-1	CASSSRGRSNTGELFF	TGCGCCAGCAGTTCCAGGGGGAGGTCGAACACCGGGGAGCTGTTTTTT
.	TRBD2	TRBJ2-2	TRBV7-4	CASSFRGAGGANTGELFF	TGTGCCAGCAGCTTTCGTGGTGCCGGGGGGGCGAATACCGGGGAGCTGTTTTTT
.	.	TRBJ2-5	TRBV6-2/TRBV6-3	CASSWDGQETQYF	TGTGCCAGCAGTTGGGACGGACAAGAGACCCAGTACTTC
many	.	TRBJ1-5	TRBV4-3	CASSQDSGRDQPQHF	TGCGCCAGCAGCCAAGATTCGGGGCGGGATCAGCCCCAGCATTTT
few	.	TRBJ1-1	TRBV21-1	CASSKRSGRGRDTEAFF	TGTGCCAGCAGCAAAAGATCGGGCAGGGGGCGCGACACTGAAGCTTTCTTT
.	.	TRBJ1-5	TRBV27	CASSFSGSNQPQHF	TGTGCCAGCAGTTTTAGTGGCAGCAATCAGCCCCAGCATTTT
.	TRBD1	TRBJ1-1	TRBV9	CASSVGTGGFTEAFF	TGTGCCAGCAGCGTAGGTACAGGGGGCTTCACTGAAGCTTTCTTT
many	.	TRBJ2-1	TRBV2	CASSEARGVSSSYNEQFF	TGTGCCAGCAGTGAAGCCCGGGGTGTATCGAGCTCCTACAATGAGCAGTTCTTC
few	TRBD2	TRBJ2-2	TRBV10-3	CAISPGTSGAGELFF	TGTGCCATCAGTCCCGGGACTAGCGGGGCCGGGGAGCTGTTTTTT
.	.	TRBJ2-1	TRBV9	CASSASPRDRNYNEQFF	TGTGCCAGCAGCGCGAGTCCCCGGGACCGAAATTACAATGAGCAGTTCTTC
few	.	TRBJ2-6	TRBV20-1	CSALTMVGANVLTF	TGCAGTGCCCTGACGATGGTCGGGGCCAACGTCCTGACTTTC
few	.	TRBJ2-3	TRBV7-3	CASSLGAAAQDTQYF	TGTGCCAGCAGCTTAGGGGCAGCTGCTCAGGATACGCAGTATTTT
few	TRBD1	TRBJ2-1	TRBV7-3	CASSSPHPGQNNEQFF	TGTGCCAGCAGCTCTCCCCATCCGGGACAGAACAATGAGCAGTTCTTC
few	TRBD2	TRBJ2-1	TRBV27	CASSLWERGGVDEQFF	TGTGCCAGCAGTTTATGGGAGCGGGGGGGCGTAGATGAGCAGTTCTTC
.	.	TRBJ2-5	TRBV12-3/TRBV12-4	CASSFQDPRTQYF	TGTGCCAGCAGTTTTCAGGACCCGAGGACCCAGTACTTC
many	.	TRBJ2-1	TRBV29-1	CSVGSGYNEQFF	TGCAGCGTTGGATCAGGGTACAATGAGCAGTTCTTC
few	.	TRBJ2-3	TRBV11-2	CASSAWDTEAVDTQYF	TGTGCCAGCAGCGCTTGGGACACCGAGGCAGTAGATACGCAGTATTTT
few	TRBD1	TRBJ1-2	TRBV7-9	CASSRGTGGEVYGYTF	TGTGCCAGCAGCCGGGGTACAGGGGGCGAGGTCTATGGCTACACCTTC
few	.	TRBJ1-3	TRBV2	CASSDGSGGNTIYF	TGTGCCAGCAGCGACGGATCGGGGGGAAACACCATATATTTT
.	.	TRBJ1-1	TRBV7-9	CASSPFTEAFF	TGTGCCAGCAGCCCGTTCACTGAAGCTTTCTTT
.	TRBD1	TRBJ2-7	TRBV11-1	CASSSIQDRDHEQYF	TGTGCCAGCAGCTCAATACAGGACAGGGACCACGAGCAGTACTTC
.	.	TRBJ1-1	TRBV7-9	CASSFGTRSEAFF	TGTGCCAGCAGCTTTGGCACTAGGTCTGAAGCTTTCTTT
.	.	TRBJ1-3	TRBV10-3	CAIGTEASGNTIYF	TGTGCCATCGGGACCGAAGCCTCTGGAAACACCATATATTTT
.	.	TRBJ2-1	TRBV7-9	CASRVAGSSYNEQFF	TGTGCCAGCAGGGTGGCGGGGAGCTCCTACAATGAGCAGTTCTTC
.	TRBD1	TRBJ2-3	TRBV6-5	CASRFTGTGGTDTQYF	TGTGCCAGCAGATTCACCGGGACAGGGGGCACAGATACGCAGTATTTT
few	.	TRBJ2-5	TRBV7-8	CASSQTVLGTQYF	TGTGCCAGCAGTCAGACCGTCCTCGGGACCCAGTACTTC
.	TRBD1	TRBJ1-1	TRBV27	CASSLPPGTGVEAFF	TGTGCCAGCAGTCTTCCCCCCGGGACAGGGGTAGAAGCTTTCTTT